This TCR beta chain was sequenced in a study of T cells after yellow fever vaccination. Study in general: With SMART-Seq v4 Ultra Low Input, the fractions containing low cell numbers were prepared. Study-wide points: A small proportion of clonotypes was detected in both the CD4 and CD8 compartments. In FACS-sorted repertoires, abundant clonotypes from the bulk population could appear as contaminants.

This CDR3 is 14 amino acids long. With 0 bases removed from V and 0 bases from J, the gap between germline ends came to 6 bases. The V gene's germline CDR1 is MNHEY and CDR2 SVGAGI. A few counts support this clonotype. The antigen is unknown. The study made its TCR cDNA through 5'RACE template switching. That step introduced a universal primer site along with UMIs. A single record per CDR3 protein comes from TCRdb applying MiXCR to the 5' RACE reads. Of about 300,000 distinct CDR3 sequences in the sample, roughly 8.7% were seen once. The clonotype comes from a man aged 18 to 35 who received the YFV17D yellow fever vaccine. Sample: CD4+ T cells sorted from PBMCs, taken 5 days after the yellow fever booster vaccination. The chain has TRBV6-5 and TRBJ2-7; D not certain. CDR3: CASSYSGSSYEQYF. DNA for the CDR3: TGTGCCAGCAGTTACTCGGGGTCCTCCTACGAGCAGTACTTC.